The next 17 T cell receptor beta chains were all read from a single sample in a study of T cell responses to AZD1222 COVID-19 vaccine. Clones were sequenced by immunoSEQ multiplex PCR, and TCRdb holds only the in-frame ones, with some missing. The sample records about 150,000 clones, 82% being singletons. The sequencing used peripheral blood, collected on day 0 of MenACWY control vaccination. Receptor source: an adult in good health.

This clone is a singleton in its sample. The chain employs TRBV19 and TRBJ1-3; TRBD1 might be the D (6 bases). V lost 4 bases and J lost 0, with 13 bases in between. CDR1 and CDR2 from the germline V gene are LNHDA and SQIVND (reference sequence). The CDR3 is made up of 16 amino acids. In DNA, the CDR3 is TGTGCCAGTAGTAGCGGACAGACGTTCTCTGGAAACACCATATATTTT. Its translation is CASSSGQTFSGNTIYF.

The CDR3 sequence: CSVGQGRETQYF. The DNA for the CDR3 is TGCAGCGTTGGACAGGGACGGGAGACCCAGTACTTC. The V gene is TRBV29-1, the J gene TRBJ2-5, with 7 bases that match TRBD1. Germline CDR1 is SQVTM and CDR2 is ANQGSEA. Trimming at V came to 4 bases and at J to 5 bases, leaving 4 bases not matched to a gene. There are 12 residues in the CDR3.

The chain couples TRBV14 to TRBJ2-2, with TRBD1 matching 7 bases. The V and J ends lost 6 bases and 1 base, in that order; junction bases with no gene match: 5. This CDR3 contains 15 residues. From germline, CDR1 is SGHDN and CDR2 FVKESK. This chain's CDR3 is CASRPTGKNTGELFF. DNA for the CDR3: TGTGCCAGCAGGCCGACAGGGAAGAACACCGGGGAGCTGTTTTTT.

The CDR3 sequence: CASSQHYSGGDEQYF. In nucleotides, the CDR3 is TGTGCCAGCAGCCAGCACTATTCGGGGGGCGACGAGCAGTACTTC. This chain links TRBV14 with TRBJ2-7; D is perhaps TRBD2 (7 bases). Germline V gives CDR1 SGHDN, CDR2 FVKESK. The V end was cut by 3 bases, the J end by 5 bases, with 17 bases between. CDR3 length: 15 residues.

This rearrangement joins TRBV27 to TRBJ1-2; D possibly corresponds to TRBD1 (5 bases). This CDR3 contains 14 residues. Trimming took 9 bases from V and 0 from J, leaving 14 bases between them. Looked up from germline, CDR1 is MNHEY and CDR2 is SMNVEV (reference sequence). The CDR3 region is CASSSGGANYGYTF. CDR3 coding DNA: TGTGCCAGTTCCTCCGGGGGGGCTAACTATGGCTACACCTTC.

The V gene is TRBV5-4, the J gene TRBJ2-7; TRBD1 might be the D (5 bases). Germline CDR1 and CDR2: SGHNT and YYREEE (reference sequence). CDR3 length equals 15 residues. V lost 0 bases, J lost 0 bases, and 10 bases lay in between. In DNA, the CDR3 is TGTGCCAGCAGCTTGGGGGCGCAGGGCTCCTACGAGCAGTACTTC. As protein: CASSLGAQGSYEQYF.

Regarding this clone: Different DNA sequences within this sample yield the same CDR3. The CDR3 DNA reads TGTGCCAGCAGCCTCGGGAGCTATGGCTACACCTTC. This codes for CASSLGSYGYTF. The chain couples TRBV28 to TRBJ1-2; D unclear. The V gene's germline CDR1 is MDHEN and CDR2 SYDVKM. The germline V and J ends were trimmed by 6 bases and 4 bases, with 9 bases remaining between them. The CDR3 extends over 12 amino acids.

This CDR3 is CASRRGYNEQFF. The CDR3 DNA follows: TGTGCCAGCAGAAGGGGATACAATGAGCAGTTCTTC. The chain employs TRBV25-1 and TRBJ2-1, with D maybe TRBD1 (5 bases). Germline lookup yields CDR1 MGHDK and CDR2 SYGVNS. CDR3 length: 12 amino acids. Trimming left V 6 bases short and J 4 bases short, with 7 bases between.

The rearrangement uses TRBV10-3 and TRBJ1-4, with 7 positions matching TRBD1. The CDR3 is made up of 16 amino acids. Germline V gene data show CDR1 as ENHRY and CDR2 as SYGVKD. Germline trimming cut 3 bases from V and 6 bases from J; bases unmatched to any gene: 10. The CDR3 coding sequence is TGTGCCATCAGTGACCATGACAGGGCTCGGGATGAAAAACTGTTTTTT. Protein: CAISDHDRARDEKLFF.

The chain has TRBV5-6 and TRBJ1-2; TRBD1 might be the D (6 bases). In germline, CDR1 is SGHDT, CDR2 YYEEEE. Trimming shortened V by 3 bases and J by 4 bases, and 16 bases separated the two germline ends. This CDR3 is 15 amino acids long. The CDR3 is CASSSGIGQFYGYTF. In DNA form, the CDR3 reads TGTGCCAGCAGCTCGGGTATAGGACAGTTCTATGGCTACACCTTC.

In its sample, this clone was seen once. The chain couples TRBV30 to TRBJ1-1; D not resolved. CDR1 is GTSNPN, CDR2 SVGIG, per germline (reference sequence). The CDR3 spans 12 residues. V lost 2 bases and J 11 bases, leaving 15 bases between the germline ends. CDR3: CAWSPNTPLAFF. CDR3 DNA sequence: TGTGCCTGGAGTCCTAACACCCCGTTGGCTTTCTTT.

This clone appeared a single time. V and J are TRBV5-1 and TRBJ2-3; 9 bases align to TRBD2. The J segment lost 5 bases and the V segment lost 0 bases, leaving 10 bases of the junction unmatched. The CDR3 covers 17 residues. The germline V gene has CDR1 SGHRS and CDR2 YFSETQ. The CDR3 coding sequence is TGCGCCAGCAGCTTGGACTCGGCGGGGGGGCAGGGAGATACGCAGTATTTT. Its protein is CASSLDSAGGQGDTQYF.

The rearrangement links TRBV5-6 to TRBJ2-7; no clear D gene. This CDR3 comprises 14 residues. The germline gives CDR1 SGHDT, CDR2 YYEEEE. With 1 base removed from V and 2 bases from J, the gap between germline ends came to 10 bases. The chain's CDR3 is CASSLFSSPYEQYV. The CDR3 DNA is TGTGCCAGCAGCTTGTTTAGCAGCCCCTACGAGCAGTACGTC.

As DNA, the CDR3 is TGTGCCAGCAGCTTCACTAGCGGGTCAGGAACAGATACGCAGTATTTT. This gives the protein CASSFTSGSGTDTQYF. The genes are TRBV5-4 and TRBJ2-3; TRBD2 matches 9 bases. V lost 2 bases and J lost 3; bases outside the gene matches: 7. Germline assignment: CDR1 SGHNT and CDR2 YYREEE (reference sequence). This CDR3 has 16 residues. Full variable domain (remainder filled in from reference TRBV5-4 and TRBJ2-3): ETGVTQSPTHLIKTRGQQVTLRCSSQSGHNTVSWYQQALGQGPQFIFQYYREEENGRGNFPPRFSGLQFPNYSSELNVNALELDDSALYLCASSFTSGSGTDTQYFGPGTRLTVL.

The J gene is TRBJ2-7, the V gene TRBV7-3; TRBD1 agrees at 7 bases. Germline-derived CDR1 and CDR2 are SGHTA and FQGTGA. With 2 bases clipped from V and 3 bases from J, the junction kept 4 bases outside the gene matches. The CDR3 loop spans 14 amino acids. CDR3 amino acids: CASSLAQGDYEQYF. The CDR3 DNA sequence: TGTGCCAGCAGCTTAGCCCAGGGGGACTACGAGCAGTACTTC. Filled out from reference TRBV7-3 and TRBJ2-7, the complete variable domain reads GAGVSQTPSNKVTEKGKYVELRCDPISGHTALYWYRQSLGQGPEFLIYFQGTGAADDSGLPNDRFFAVRPEGSVSTLKIQRTERGDSAVYLCASSLAQGDYEQYFGPGTRLTVT.

The chain couples TRBV18 to TRBJ1-1; D gene uncertain. This CDR3 contains 13 residues. Looked up from germline, CDR1 is KGHSH and CDR2 is LQKENI. The V gene lost 3 bases and the J gene lost 12 bases, with 17 bases spanning the gap. The CDR3, as DNA: TGTGCCAGCTCACCTAGAGAGTACAAGCATACTTTCTTT. This sequence encodes CASSPREYKHTFF.

The chain uses TRBV5-8 and TRBJ1-5, with a tentative D call TRBD1 (5 bases). The CDR3 runs 15 residues. CDR1 is SGHTS, CDR2 YDEGEE, per germline. Trimming pared 1 base from V and 6 bases from J, leaving 14 bases between. CDR3 nucleotides: TGTGCCAGCAGCTTGAGGGGAATGGCGATTCAGCCCCAGCATTTT. This translates into CASSLRGMAIQPQHF.